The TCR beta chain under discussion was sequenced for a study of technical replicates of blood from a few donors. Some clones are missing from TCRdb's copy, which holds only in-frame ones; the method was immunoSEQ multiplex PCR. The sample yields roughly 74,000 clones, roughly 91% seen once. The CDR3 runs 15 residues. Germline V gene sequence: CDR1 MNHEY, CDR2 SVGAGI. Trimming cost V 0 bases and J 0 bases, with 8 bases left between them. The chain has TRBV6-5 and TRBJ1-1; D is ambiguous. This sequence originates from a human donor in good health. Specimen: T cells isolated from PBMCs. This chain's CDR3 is CASSYSHIMNTEAFF. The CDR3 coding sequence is TGTGCCAGCAGTTACTCGCACATAATGAACACTGAAGCTTTCTTT.